Presented here are 6 T cell receptor beta chains from one specimen sequenced in a study of beta chain features in type 1 diabetes. General study results and limits: In all four CD4+ subsets, TCRB CDR3 length was significantly, moderately reduced in type 1 diabetes.

Expressed TCRB transcripts were sequenced because the isolated RNA had all been reverse transcribed beforehand. Method: immunoSEQ multiplex PCR; TCRdb's copy keeps in-frame clones and lacks some. The table has hundreds of thousands of clones, over 12% seen once. Antigens for these TCRs are unknown. What was sequenced was naive CD4+ T cells from blood. The receptors originated from a young man with type 1 diabetes.

The sample holds a few counts of this clone. The chain couples TRBV14 to TRBJ2-1, with D tentatively TRBD2 (6 bases). Germline CDR1 is SGHDN and CDR2 is FVKESK. Trimming left V 5 bases short and J 4 bases short, with 15 bases between. This CDR3 has 15 residues. This chain's CDR3 is CASSYRDSLYNEQFF. CDR3 nucleotide sequence: TGTGCCAGCAGCTACCGGGACTCCTTATACAATGAGCAGTTCTTC.

There are a few counts of this clone. V gene TRBV30 combines with J gene TRBJ1-1; D unclear. V lost 3 bases and J lost 5, with 10 bases in between. The CDR3 runs to 12 residues. Germline-derived CDR1 and CDR2 are GTSNPN and SVGIG (reference sequence). CDR3 amino acids: CAWSETWTEAFF. CDR3 sequence (DNA): TGTGCCTGGAGCGAGACATGGACTGAAGCTTTCTTT.

This clone has a handful of counts. This chain connects TRBV6-6 to TRBJ2-7; D ambiguous. The CDR3 runs 12 residues. V was cut by 6 bases and J by 4 bases, with 10 bases left in between. CDR1 and CDR2 (germline): MNHNY, SVGAGI (reference sequence). The CDR3 protein is CASSPSGYEQYF. The CDR3 bases are TGTGCCAGCAGCCCCAGTGGGTACGAGCAGTACTTC.

This clone showed up just a few times. The chain is built from TRBV5-1 and TRBJ1-2, with D possibly matching TRBD1 (6 bases). The CDR3 is made up of 13 amino acids. In germline, CDR1 is SGHRS, CDR2 YFSETQ. Trimming took off 4 bases at V and 4 bases at J, with 11 bases between the two ends. The CDR3 nucleotides are TGCGCCAGCAGCCCCGGGGACATCTATGGCTACACCTTC. Translated: CASSPGDIYGYTF.

This clone turned up a few times. The CDR3 protein is CASSPRRGGYNEQFF. The DNA of the CDR3 is TGTGCCAGCAGCCCCCGCAGGGGGGGCTACAATGAGCAGTTCTTC. The chain combines TRBV11-2 with TRBJ2-1; D may be TRBD1 or TRBD2 (7 bases each). The germline V gene encodes CDR1 SGHAT and CDR2 FQNNGV. The germline V and J ends were trimmed by 5 bases and 3 bases, with 14 bases remaining between them. This CDR3 has 15 amino acids.

This clone was seen only a few times. The V and J genes are TRBV19 and TRBJ2-7; 9 bases fit TRBD2. CDR1 is LNHDA and CDR2 is SQIVND in the germline V gene (reference sequence). Trimming removed 8 bases from V and 0 bases from J; junction bases left unmatched: 8. The CDR3 has 15 residues. DNA of the CDR3: TGTGCCAGTGCTACTAGCGGGTTTTCCTCCTACGAGCAGTACTTC. This sequence encodes CASATSGFSSYEQYF.